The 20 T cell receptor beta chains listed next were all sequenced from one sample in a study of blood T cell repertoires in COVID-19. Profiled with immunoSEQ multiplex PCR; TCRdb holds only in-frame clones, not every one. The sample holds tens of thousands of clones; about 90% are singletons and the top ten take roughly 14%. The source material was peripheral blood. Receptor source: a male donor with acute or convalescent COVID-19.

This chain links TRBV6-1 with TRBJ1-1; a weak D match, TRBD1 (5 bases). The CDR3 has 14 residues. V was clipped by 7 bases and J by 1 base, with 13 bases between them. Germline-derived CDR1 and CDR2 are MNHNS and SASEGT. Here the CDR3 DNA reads TGTGCCAGCACTGGGGGGGGTGGGAACACTGAAGCTTTCTTT. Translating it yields CASTGGGGNTEAFF.

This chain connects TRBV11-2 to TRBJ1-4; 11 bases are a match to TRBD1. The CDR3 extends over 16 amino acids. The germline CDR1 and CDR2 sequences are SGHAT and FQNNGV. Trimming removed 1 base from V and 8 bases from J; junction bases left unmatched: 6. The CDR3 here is CASSLGTGGVGEKLFF. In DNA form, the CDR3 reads TGTGCCAGCAGCTTAGGGACAGGGGGCGTCGGGGAAAAACTGTTTTTT.

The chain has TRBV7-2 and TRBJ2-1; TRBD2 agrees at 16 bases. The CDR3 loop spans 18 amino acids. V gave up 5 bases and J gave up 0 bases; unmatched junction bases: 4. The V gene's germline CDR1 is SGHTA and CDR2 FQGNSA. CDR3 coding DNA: TGTGCCAGCAGCGCGGGACTAGCGGGGGGGAGCTCCTACAATGAGCAGTTCTTC. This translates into CASSAGLAGGSSYNEQFF.

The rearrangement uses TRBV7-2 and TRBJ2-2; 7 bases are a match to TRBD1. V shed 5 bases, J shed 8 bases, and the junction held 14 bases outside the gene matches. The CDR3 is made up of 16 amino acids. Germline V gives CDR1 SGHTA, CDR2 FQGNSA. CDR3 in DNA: TGTGCCAGCAGCCCACCGCGAGGGGGCTCGGGTGGGGAGCTGTTTTTT. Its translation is CASSPPRGGSGGELFF. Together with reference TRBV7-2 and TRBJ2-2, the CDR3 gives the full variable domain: GAGVSQSPSNKVTEKGKDVELRCDPISGHTALYWYRQSLGQGLEFLIYFQGNSAPDKSGLPSDRFSAERTGGSVSTLTIQRTQQEDSAVYLCASSPPRGGSGGELFFGEGSRLTVL.

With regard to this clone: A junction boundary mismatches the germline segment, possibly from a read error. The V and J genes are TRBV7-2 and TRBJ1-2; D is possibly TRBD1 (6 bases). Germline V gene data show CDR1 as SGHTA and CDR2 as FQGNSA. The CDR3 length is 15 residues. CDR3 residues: CASSLGGGTPYGYTF. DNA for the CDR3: TGTGCCAGCAGTTTAGGGGGAGGGACTCCCTATGGCTACACCTTC.

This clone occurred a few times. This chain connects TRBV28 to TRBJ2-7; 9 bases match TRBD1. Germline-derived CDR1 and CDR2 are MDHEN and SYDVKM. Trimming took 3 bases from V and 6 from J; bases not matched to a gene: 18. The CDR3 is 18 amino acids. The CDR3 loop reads CASSFMPLGQGYGGEQYF. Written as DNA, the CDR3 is TGTGCCAGCAGTTTTATGCCCCTGGGACAGGGCTATGGGGGCGAGCAGTACTTC. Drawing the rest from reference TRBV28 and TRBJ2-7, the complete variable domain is DVKVTQSSRYLVKRTGEKVFLECVQDMDHENMFWYRQDPGLGLRLIYFSYDVKMKEKGDIPEGYSVSREKKERFSLILESASTNQTSMYLCASSFMPLGQGYGGEQYFGPGTRLTVT.

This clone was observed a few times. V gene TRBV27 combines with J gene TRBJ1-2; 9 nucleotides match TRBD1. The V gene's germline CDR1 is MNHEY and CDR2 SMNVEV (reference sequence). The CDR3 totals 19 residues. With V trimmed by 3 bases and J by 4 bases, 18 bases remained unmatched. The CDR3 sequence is CASSFTRTGGVGLSYGYTF. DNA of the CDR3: TGTGCCAGCAGTTTCACCCGCACAGGGGGCGTCGGGCTCTCCTATGGCTACACCTTC.

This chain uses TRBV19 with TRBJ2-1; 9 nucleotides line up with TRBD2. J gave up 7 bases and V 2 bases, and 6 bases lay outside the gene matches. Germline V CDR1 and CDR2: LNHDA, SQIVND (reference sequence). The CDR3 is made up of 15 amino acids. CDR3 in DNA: TGTGCCAGTAGTATAAGCGGGGGGCAAGGGAATGAGCAGTTCTTC. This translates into CASSISGGQGNEQFF.

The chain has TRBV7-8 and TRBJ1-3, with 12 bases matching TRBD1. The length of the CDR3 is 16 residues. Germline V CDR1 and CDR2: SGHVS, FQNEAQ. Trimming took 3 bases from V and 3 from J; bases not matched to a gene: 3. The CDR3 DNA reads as TGTGCCAGCAGCTTCGGGACAGGGGGCAGTGGAAACACCATATATTTT. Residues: CASSFGTGGSGNTIYF.

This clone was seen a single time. The CDR3 coding sequence is TGTGCCGGCCAGACAGTGAGCACCGGGGAGCTGTTTTTT. It is translated as CAGQTVSTGELFF. J is TRBJ2-2 and V is TRBV28; D may be TRBD1 (5 bases). The CDR3 totals 13 residues. Per the germline V gene, CDR1 is MDHEN and CDR2 is SYDVKM. Trimming stripped 11 bases from V and 4 bases from J, with 14 bases between.

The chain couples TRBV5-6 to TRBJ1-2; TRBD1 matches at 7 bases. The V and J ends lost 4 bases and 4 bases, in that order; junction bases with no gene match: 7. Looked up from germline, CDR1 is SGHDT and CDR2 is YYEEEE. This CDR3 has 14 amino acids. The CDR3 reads CASSPWDRGYGYTF. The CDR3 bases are TGTGCCAGCAGCCCCTGGGACAGAGGCTATGGCTACACCTTC.

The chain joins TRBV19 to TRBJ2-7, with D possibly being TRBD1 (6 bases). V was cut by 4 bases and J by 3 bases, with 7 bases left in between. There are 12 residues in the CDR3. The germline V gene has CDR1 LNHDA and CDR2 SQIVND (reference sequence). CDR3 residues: CASSKGDYEQYF. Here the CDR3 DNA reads TGTGCCAGTAGTAAGGGGGACTACGAGCAGTACTTC. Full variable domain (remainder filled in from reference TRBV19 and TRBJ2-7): DGGITQSPKYLFRKEGQNVTLSCEQNLNHDAMYWYRQDPGQGLRLIYYSQIVNDFQKGDIAEGYSVSREKKESFPLTVTSAQKNPTAFYLCASSKGDYEQYFGPGTRLTVT.

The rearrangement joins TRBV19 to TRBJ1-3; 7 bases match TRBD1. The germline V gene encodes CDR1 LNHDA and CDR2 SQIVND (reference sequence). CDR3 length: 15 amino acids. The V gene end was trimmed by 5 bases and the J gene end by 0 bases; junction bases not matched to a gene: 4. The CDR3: CASSSGDSSGNTIYF. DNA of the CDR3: TGTGCCAGTAGTTCCGGGGACAGCTCTGGAAACACCATATATTTT.

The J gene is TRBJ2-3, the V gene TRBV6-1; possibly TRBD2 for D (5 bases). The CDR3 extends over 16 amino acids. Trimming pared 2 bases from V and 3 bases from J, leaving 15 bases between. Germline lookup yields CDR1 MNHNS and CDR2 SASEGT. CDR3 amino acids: CASSELPGLGTDTQYF. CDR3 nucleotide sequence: TGTGCCAGCAGTGAATTGCCGGGGTTGGGTACAGATACGCAGTATTTT.

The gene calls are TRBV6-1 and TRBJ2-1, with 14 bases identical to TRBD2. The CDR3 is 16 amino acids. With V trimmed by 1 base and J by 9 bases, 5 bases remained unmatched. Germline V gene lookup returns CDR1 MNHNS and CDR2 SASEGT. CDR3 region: CASSEGLAGGFIEQFF. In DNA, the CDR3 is TGTGCCAGCAGTGAAGGACTAGCGGGGGGGTTCATTGAGCAGTTCTTC.

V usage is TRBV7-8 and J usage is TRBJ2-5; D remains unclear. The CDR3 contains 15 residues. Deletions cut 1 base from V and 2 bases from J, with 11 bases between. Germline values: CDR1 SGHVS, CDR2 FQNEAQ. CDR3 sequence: CASSLVWSRQETQYF. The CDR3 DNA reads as TGTGCCAGCAGCTTAGTCTGGTCTAGGCAAGAGACCCAGTACTTC.

CDR3 sequence reads: CATSRDQAGPNGYTF. CDR3 DNA: TGTGCCACCAGCAGAGATCAGGCAGGCCCTAACGGCTACACCTTC. This rearrangement joins TRBV15 to TRBJ1-2; D unclear. This CDR3 is built from 15 residues. CDR1 is LNHNV and CDR2 is YYDKDF in the germline V gene (reference sequence). Trimming left V 0 bases short and J 8 bases short, with 16 bases between.

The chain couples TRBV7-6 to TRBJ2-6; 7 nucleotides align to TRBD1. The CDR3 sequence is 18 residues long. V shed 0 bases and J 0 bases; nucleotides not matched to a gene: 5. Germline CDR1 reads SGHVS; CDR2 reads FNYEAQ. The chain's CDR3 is CASSLAPTGISGANVLTF. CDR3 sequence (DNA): TGTGCCAGCAGCTTAGCCCCGACAGGGATCTCTGGGGCCAACGTCCTGACTTTC.

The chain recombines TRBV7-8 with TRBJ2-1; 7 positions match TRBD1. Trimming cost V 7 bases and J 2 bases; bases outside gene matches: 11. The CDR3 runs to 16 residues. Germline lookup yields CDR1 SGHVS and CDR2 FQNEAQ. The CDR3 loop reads CASTPIEGAPYNEQFF. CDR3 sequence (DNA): TGTGCCAGCACCCCGATTGAGGGGGCCCCCTACAATGAGCAGTTCTTC.

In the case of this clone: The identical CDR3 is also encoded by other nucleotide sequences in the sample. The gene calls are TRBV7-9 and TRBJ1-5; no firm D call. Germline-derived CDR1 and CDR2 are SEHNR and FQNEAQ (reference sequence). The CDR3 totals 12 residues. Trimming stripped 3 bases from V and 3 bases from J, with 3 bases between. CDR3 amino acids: CASSFSNQPQHF. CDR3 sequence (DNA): TGTGCCAGCAGCTTCTCCAATCAGCCCCAGCATTTT. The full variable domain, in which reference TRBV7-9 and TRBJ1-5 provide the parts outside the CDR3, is DTGVSQNPRHKITKRGQNVTFRCDPISEHNRLYWYRQTLGQGPEFLTYFQNEAQLEKSRLLSDRFSAERPKGSFSTLEIQRTEQGDSAMYLCASSFSNQPQHFGDGTRLSIL.